This is a list of T cell receptor beta chains from one sample in a study of T cell changes during pregnancy in multiple sclerosis. Assay: immunoSEQ multiplex PCR; the TCRdb copy retains only in-frame clones and omits some. The sample contains some 67,000 clones, approximately 91% of which appear only once. The sequencing here drew on peripheral blood, taken in the first trimester of pregnancy. Receptors originate from a female donor with multiple sclerosis, enrolled in a pregnancy study. Both conserved end residues are part of each CDR3. The D gene is left open where the match is weak. The size entry is marked missing in some rows and otherwise reads once, few, many or a size class.

d_call: TRBD1
j_call: TRBJ1-6
clone_size: few
v_call: TRBV2
cdr3_nt: TGTGCCAGCAGTACAGGGGGCTCACCCCTCCACTTT
cdr3_aa: CASSTGGSPLHF

d_call: NA
j_call: TRBJ2-7
clone_size: NA
v_call: TRBV7-8
cdr3_nt: TGTGCCAGCAGCTTAGAGAGAGGTTCCTACGAGCAGTACTTC
cdr3_aa: CASSLERGSYEQYF

d_call: NA
j_call: TRBJ1-3
clone_size: NA
v_call: TRBV5-1
cdr3_nt: TGCGCCAGCAGCTTTGACATCTCTGGAAACACCATATATTTT
cdr3_aa: CASSFDISGNTIYF

d_call: TRBD1
j_call: TRBJ2-7
clone_size: NA
v_call: TRBV5-4
cdr3_nt: TGTGCCAGCAGCACCCCGGACAGGGGGCTCTCCTACGAGCAGTACTTC
cdr3_aa: CASSTPDRGLSYEQYF

d_call: TRBD1
j_call: TRBJ1-1
clone_size: NA
v_call: TRBV5-1
cdr3_nt: TGCGCCAGCAGCTTAAGACAGGGGAACACTGAAGCTTTCTTT
cdr3_aa: CASSLRQGNTEAFF

d_call: NA
j_call: TRBJ1-1
clone_size: NA
v_call: TRBV7-6
cdr3_nt: TGTGCCAGCAGCCCAAGGGCTGGGGCCGCCTCTCGTGAAGCTTTCTTT
cdr3_aa: CASSPRAGAASREAFF

d_call: TRBD1
j_call: TRBJ1-1
clone_size: NA
v_call: TRBV19
cdr3_nt: TGTGCCAGTAGTACCCGGACAGGGGTGAGCACTGAAGCTTTCTTT
cdr3_aa: CASSTRTGVSTEAFF

d_call: NA
j_call: TRBJ1-1
clone_size: NA
v_call: TRBV7-9
cdr3_nt: TGTGCCAGCAGGGATCCCCGGGGGGGCCTAGGCACTGAAGCTTTCTTT
cdr3_aa: CASRDPRGGLGTEAFF

d_call: NA
j_call: TRBJ1-3
clone_size: NA
v_call: TRBV27
cdr3_nt: TGTGCCAGCAGTTTATCCACAGTGCCAGGAAACACCATATATTTT
cdr3_aa: CASSLSTVPGNTIYF

d_call: TRBD2
j_call: TRBJ2-1
clone_size: once
v_call: TRBV27
cdr3_nt: TGTGCCAGCAGTTTTTTGGAACTAGCGGGACGAGATGAGCAGTTCTTC
cdr3_aa: CASSFLELAGRDEQFF

d_call: NA
j_call: TRBJ1-1
clone_size: NA
v_call: TRBV2
cdr3_nt: TGTGCCAGCACCTCGGCAGGGAAGAACACTGAAGCTTTCTTT
cdr3_aa: CASTSAGKNTEAFF

d_call: NA
j_call: TRBJ2-3
clone_size: NA
v_call: TRBV7-6
cdr3_nt: TGTGCCAGCAGCTTAGTGGCAGGGGGAGGAACAGATACGCAGTATTTT
cdr3_aa: CASSLVAGGGTDTQYF

d_call: TRBD1
j_call: TRBJ1-4
clone_size: NA
v_call: TRBV5-1
cdr3_nt: TGCGCCAGCAGCTTGGGCCCACCGGACAGGGGTCACGAAAAACTGTTTTTT
cdr3_aa: CASSLGPPDRGHEKLFF

d_call: TRBD1
j_call: TRBJ1-6
clone_size: NA
v_call: TRBV27
cdr3_nt: TGTGCCAGCAGATCCGCAGGACAGGGTTTTTATAATTCACCCCTCCACTTT
cdr3_aa: CASRSAGQGFYNSPLHF

d_call: NA
j_call: TRBJ2-5
clone_size: NA
v_call: TRBV5-4
cdr3_nt: TGTGCCAGCAGCTTGTGGGCCACACAAGAGACCCAGTACTTC
cdr3_aa: CASSLWATQETQYF

d_call: TRBD2
j_call: TRBJ2-7
clone_size: NA
v_call: TRBV29-1
cdr3_nt: TGCAGCGGACTAGCGGGACCCTACGAGCAGTACTTC
cdr3_aa: CSGLAGPYEQYF

d_call: TRBD1
j_call: TRBJ1-1
clone_size: NA
v_call: TRBV11-2
cdr3_nt: TGTGCCAGCAGCGACCGACAGGGGGCGAACACTGAAGCTTTCTTT
cdr3_aa: CASSDRQGANTEAFF

d_call: NA
j_call: TRBJ2-7
clone_size: NA
v_call: TRBV20-1
cdr3_nt: TGCAGTGCTGCGCAAACCTACGAGCAGTACTTC
cdr3_aa: CSAAQTYEQYF

d_call: TRBD1
j_call: TRBJ1-1
clone_size: few
v_call: TRBV18
cdr3_nt: TGTGCCAGCTCACCATTGACAGGGAGGAAATTAGGGGTGAACACTGAAGCTTTCTTT
cdr3_aa: CASSPLTGRKLGVNTEAFF

d_call: NA
j_call: TRBJ1-3
clone_size: NA
v_call: TRBV7-8
cdr3_nt: TGTGCCAGCAGCTCAGGGGACTACTTCTCTGGAAACACCATATATTTT
cdr3_aa: CASSSGDYFSGNTIYF

d_call: NA
j_call: TRBJ1-1
clone_size: NA
v_call: TRBV7-3
cdr3_nt: TGTGCCAGCAGCTCGCAGGGCCCCGGCACTGAAGCTTTCTTT
cdr3_aa: CASSSQGPGTEAFF

d_call: NA
j_call: TRBJ2-3
clone_size: NA
v_call: TRBV20-1
cdr3_nt: TGCAGTGCTAGTGAGGATACGCAGTATTTT
cdr3_aa: CSASEDTQYF

d_call: TRBD1
j_call: TRBJ2-1
clone_size: NA
v_call: TRBV7-2
cdr3_nt: TGTGCCAGCAGCTTAGCGACAGGGGTCTACAATGAGCAGTTCTTC
cdr3_aa: CASSLATGVYNEQFF

d_call: TRBD1
j_call: TRBJ2-3
clone_size: NA
v_call: TRBV5-6
cdr3_nt: TGTGCCAGCAGCTTTGACAGGGGGGTCGCAGATACGCAGTATTTT
cdr3_aa: CASSFDRGVADTQYF

d_call: NA
j_call: TRBJ1-5
clone_size: NA
v_call: TRBV10-3
cdr3_nt: TGTGCCATCAGCCCTGACCCACCCAGCCCCAGAGGGGGAGGGGTACCCCAGCATTTT
cdr3_aa: CAISPDPPSPRGGGVPQHF

d_call: TRBD1
j_call: TRBJ2-6
clone_size: NA
v_call: TRBV19
cdr3_nt: TGTGCCAGTAGTACGACAGGGGGGCCCTTTGGGGCCAACGTCCTGACTTTC
cdr3_aa: CASSTTGGPFGANVLTF

d_call: NA
j_call: TRBJ2-7
clone_size: NA
v_call: TRBV6-1
cdr3_nt: TGTGCCAGTCGGGTTCGCCTACCCTACGAGCAGTACTTC
cdr3_aa: CASRVRLPYEQYF

d_call: NA
j_call: TRBJ1-5
clone_size: NA
v_call: TRBV2
cdr3_nt: TGTGCCAGCAGCGGAGGATTCGGCAATCAGCCCCAGCATTTT
cdr3_aa: CASSGGFGNQPQHF

d_call: TRBD2
j_call: TRBJ2-1
clone_size: NA
v_call: TRBV6-6
cdr3_nt: TGTGCCAGCAGGGCTAGCGGGGGGGTTGAGCAGTTCTTC
cdr3_aa: CASRASGGVEQFF

d_call: NA
j_call: TRBJ2-1
clone_size: NA
v_call: TRBV7-9
cdr3_nt: TGTGCCAGCAGCTTACAGGGTGTTGGGAATGAGCAGTTCTTC
cdr3_aa: CASSLQGVGNEQFF

d_call: TRBD2
j_call: TRBJ2-7
clone_size: NA
v_call: TRBV7-9
cdr3_nt: TGTGCCAGCAGCTTAGTCGGTTGGGGGGGATCCGAGCAGTACTTC
cdr3_aa: CASSLVGWGGSEQYF

d_call: TRBD2
j_call: TRBJ2-1
clone_size: NA
v_call: TRBV10-3
cdr3_nt: TGTGCCATCGGGGGTAGCGGGAGGGATGAGCAGTTCTTC
cdr3_aa: CAIGGSGRDEQFF

d_call: TRBD1
j_call: TRBJ1-1
clone_size: NA
v_call: TRBV7-2
cdr3_nt: TGTGCCAGCAGGGAGACAGGGGGCTTTTACATGAACACTGAAGCTTTCTTT
cdr3_aa: CASRETGGFYMNTEAFF

d_call: TRBD1
j_call: TRBJ1-5
clone_size: NA
v_call: TRBV19
cdr3_nt: TGTGCCAGTAGTATCCTCCCCGGGACAGGGTTGGGACCAGGACAGCCCCAGCATTTT
cdr3_aa: CASSILPGTGLGPGQPQHF

d_call: NA
j_call: TRBJ1-6
clone_size: NA
v_call: TRBV9
cdr3_nt: TGTGCCAGCAGCGTAGGGGCAGGGCACTATAATTCACCCCTCCACTTT
cdr3_aa: CASSVGAGHYNSPLHF